A single sample is the source of the 27 T cell receptor beta chains below, sequenced in a study of blood T cell repertoires in COVID-19. Libraries were prepared by immunoSEQ multiplex PCR; TCRdb keeps only in-frame clonotypes and omits some of them. The sample includes 490,000 or so clones, 75% to 90% seen only once; the top ten take around 7.9%. What was sequenced was PBMCs or T cells enriched from blood (not recorded which). These receptors were collected from a woman aged 55-75 years who had recovered from COVID-19.

V gene TRBV10-3 combines with J gene TRBJ1-1; 10 positions match TRBD1. In germline, CDR1 is ENHRY, CDR2 SYGVKD. V was pared by 4 bases and J by 4 bases, with 15 bases of the junction left unmatched. This CDR3 is 18 amino acids long. The CDR3 region has the DNA TGTGCCATCAGTGGGTCAGGGACAGGGGTGAGGTCAACCACTGAAGCTTTCTTT. This translates into CAISGSGTGVRSTTEAFF.

In the case of this clone: The same CDR3 also results from other DNA sequences found in this sample. The chain couples TRBV2 to TRBJ1-5; TRBD1 matches 7 bases. Per germline, CDR1 SNHLY and CDR2 FYNNEI. CDR3 length: 14 residues. Trimming cost V 5 bases and J 2 bases; bases outside gene matches: 3. CDR3 amino acids: CASSSGTGNQPQHF. The CDR3, as DNA: TGTGCCAGCAGTTCCGGGACAGGCAATCAGCCCCAGCATTTT.

Comment on this clone: Other DNA sequences in the same sample also yield this CDR3. The chain couples TRBV18 to TRBJ2-3; 9 positions agree with TRBD2. V shed 3 bases and J 1 base; nucleotides not matched to a gene: 2. This CDR3 is 15 amino acids long. Germline CDR1 and CDR2: KGHSH and LQKENI. The DNA of the CDR3 is TGTGCCAGCTCACCTTTAGCGGGGGGCACAGATACGCAGTATTTT. Translated: CASSPLAGGTDTQYF.

The genes are TRBV6-1 and TRBJ2-5; 9 nucleotides agree with TRBD2. V trimming: 10 bases; J trimming: 6 bases; junction bases outside the gene matches: 12. The CDR3 loop spans 14 amino acids. The germline gives CDR1 MNHNS, CDR2 SASEGT. CDR3 bases: TGTGCCACCATCCCTGGGACTAGCATAAAGACCCAGTACTTC. This translates into CATIPGTSIKTQYF.

The chain's CDR3 is CASSSLPSPYNSPLHF. CDR3 DNA: TGTGCCAGCAGTTCACTTCCGAGTCCCTATAATTCACCCCTCCACTTT. The chain recombines TRBV6-6 with TRBJ1-6, with unresolved D. CDR3 size: 16 residues. Per the germline V gene, CDR1 is MNHNY and CDR2 is SVGAGI (reference sequence). Trimming took 4 bases from V and 2 from J, leaving 12 bases between them.

The genes are TRBV18 and TRBJ1-4, with TRBD1 matching 9 bases. Losses at the gene ends were 4 bases for V and 0 bases for J; bases not matched to a gene: 9. The CDR3 runs to 18 residues. From germline, CDR1 is KGHSH and CDR2 LQKENI. CDR3 protein: CASSRGPGQGATNEKLFF. In DNA form, the CDR3 reads TGTGCCAGCTCACGGGGTCCGGGACAGGGAGCAACTAATGAAAAACTGTTTTTT.

V is TRBV5-1 and J is TRBJ2-2; a possible D gene is TRBD2 (6 bases). V lost 5 bases and J lost 5, with 16 bases in between. This CDR3 comprises 15 residues. Germline loops: CDR1 SGHRS, CDR2 YFSETQ. The CDR3 DNA is TGCGCCAGCAGATCGCCGGGACTCCCGACCGGGGAGCTGTTTTTT. It codes for CASRSPGLPTGELFF.

With respect to this clone: Other DNA sequences in the same sample also yield this CDR3. The chain recombines TRBV6-2 or TRBV6-3 with TRBJ2-7; the D is unclear. V was pared by 5 bases and J by 4 bases, with 9 bases between. The CDR3 contains 12 residues. CDR1 is MNHEY and CDR2 is SVGEGT in the germline V gene. DNA for the CDR3: TGTGCCAGCAGTCTAGATACATACGAGCAGTACTTC. Its protein product is CASSLDTYEQYF.

The rearrangement joins TRBV19 to TRBJ2-7; D remains unclear. This CDR3 is 15 amino acids long. Trimming stripped 3 bases from V and 2 bases from J, with 14 bases between. Germline CDR1 reads LNHDA; CDR2 reads SQIVND (reference sequence). The CDR3 DNA reads TGTGCCAGTAGTATCATGCCCACCCTAGCCTACGAGCAGTACTTC. Protein product: CASSIMPTLAYEQYF.

This chain connects TRBV27 to TRBJ1-2; D gene unclear. CDR3 length equals 12 residues. Germline lookup yields CDR1 MNHEY and CDR2 SMNVEV (reference sequence). V was clipped by 6 bases and J by 4 bases, with 9 bases between them. In nucleotides, the CDR3 is TGTGCCAGCAGGGAAGAGGGCTATGGCTACACCTTC. Protein product: CASREEGYGYTF.

V gene TRBV10-2 combines with J gene TRBJ2-7; 12 bases agree with TRBD1. From germline, CDR1 is WSHSY and CDR2 SAAADI. CDR3 size: 15 residues. V lost 6 bases, J lost 6 bases, and 9 bases stayed unmatched. The CDR3 loop reads CASSSRDRGPGEQYV. The DNA of the CDR3 is TGCGCCAGCAGCTCCCGGGACAGGGGGCCGGGCGAGCAGTACGTC.

The chain uses TRBV4-2 and TRBJ1-2, with a tentative D call TRBD1 (5 bases). The V gene lost 3 bases and the J gene lost 1 base, with 18 bases spanning the gap. This CDR3 is 17 amino acids long. Looked up from germline, CDR1 is LGHNA and CDR2 is YNFKEQ. The CDR3 spells CASSHPPGDVNNYGYTF. The CDR3 DNA reads TGTGCCAGCAGCCACCCCCCGGGGGACGTAAATAACTATGGCTACACCTTC.

This clone was seen only a few times. The gene calls are TRBV5-8 and TRBJ2-2; TRBD2 matches 14 bases. Germline V lookup: CDR1 SGHTS, CDR2 YDEGEE. V lost 4 bases to trimming and J lost 5 bases; unmatched junction nucleotides: 4. This CDR3 is built from 16 residues. CDR3 in amino acids: CASSPGLAGETGELFF. The CDR3 coding sequence is TGTGCCAGCAGCCCGGGACTAGCGGGGGAGACCGGGGAGCTGTTTTTT.

This chain connects TRBV20-1 to TRBJ1-1; TRBD1 is a possible D gene (5 bases). The CDR3 loop spans 13 amino acids. V was pared by 4 bases and J by 5 bases, with 14 bases between. Germline-derived CDR1 and CDR2 are DFQATT and SNEGSKA (reference sequence). CDR3 sequence reads: CSAIEDKGTEAFF. The CDR3, as DNA: TGCAGTGCTATTGAGGACAAGGGAACTGAAGCTTTCTTT.

The V gene is TRBV5-1, the J gene TRBJ2-3; 7 bases match TRBD1. The CDR3 extends over 15 amino acids. Germline CDR1 and CDR2: SGHRS and YFSETQ. V was pared by 3 bases and J by 2 bases, with 6 bases of the junction left unmatched. Written as DNA, the CDR3 is TGCGCCAGCAGCTCTGAGGGACAGACCACAGATACGCAGTATTTT. Amino acid sequence: CASSSEGQTTDTQYF.

CDR3 loop: CASSFGKERGWNEQFF. CDR3 DNA sequence: TGTGCCAGCAGCTTCGGAAAAGAGCGGGGGTGGAATGAGCAGTTCTTC. The chain employs TRBV7-2 and TRBJ2-1; 8 bases are shared with TRBD2. From germline, CDR1 is SGHTA and CDR2 FQGNSA. This CDR3 is 16 amino acids long. The V gene end was trimmed by 3 bases and the J gene end by 7 bases; junction bases not matched to a gene: 11.

The V call is TRBV25-1, the J call TRBJ1-1, with D hard to call. The germline gives CDR1 MGHDK, CDR2 SYGVNS. V was clipped by 6 bases and J by 11 bases, with 16 bases between them. This CDR3 comprises 12 residues. The chain's CDR3 is CASRAISFWAFF. The CDR3, as DNA: TGTGCCAGCAGGGCCATTTCTTTTTGGGCTTTCTTT.

The chain is built from TRBV7-6 and TRBJ2-7, with a possible D match to TRBD2 (5 bases). This CDR3 contains 12 residues. V lost 2 bases, J lost 5 bases, and 7 bases lay in between. Germline lookup yields CDR1 SGHVS and CDR2 FNYEAQ. For the CDR3, the DNA is TGTGCCAGCAGCTTAAGGGAGAACGAGCAGTACTTC. It is translated as CASSLRENEQYF.

The chain links TRBV27 to TRBJ1-3; possibly TRBD1 for D (5 bases). The germline V gene encodes CDR1 MNHEY and CDR2 SMNVEV (reference sequence). The CDR3 has 15 residues. The V end lost 2 bases, the J end lost 5 bases, and 13 bases lay between the germline ends. The CDR3 bases are TGTGCCAGCAGTTTACTCGGGGGAGGGCGAAACACCATATATTTT. Translated: CASSLLGGGRNTIYF.

This clone has more than one count but fewer than ten. The chain joins TRBV5-6 to TRBJ1-1, with TRBD1 matching over 10 bases. The V gene's germline CDR1 is SGHDT and CDR2 YYEEEE. The CDR3 covers 12 residues. V lost 4 bases, J lost 10 bases, and 4 bases stayed unmatched. The CDR3 sequence: CASSRDRGPAFF. CDR3 nucleotide sequence: TGTGCCAGCAGCCGTGACAGGGGGCCAGCTTTCTTT.

The chain is built from TRBV5-4 and TRBJ2-3, with TRBD2 matching over 7 bases. The V and J ends lost 6 bases and 0 bases, in that order; junction bases with no gene match: 7. CDR3 length equals 15 residues. Germline V gene sequence: CDR1 SGHNT, CDR2 YYREEE (reference sequence). The CDR3 sequence: CASNPGLGSTDTQYF. CDR3 nucleotide sequence: TGTGCCAGCAATCCAGGACTAGGGAGCACAGATACGCAGTATTTT.

The V call is TRBV18, the J call TRBJ1-6; tentative D call: TRBD1 (5 bases). This CDR3 region has 17 residues. Germline CDR1 and CDR2: KGHSH and LQKENI. The ends were cut back, 3 bases at V and 5 bases at J, with 17 bases in the middle. The CDR3 bases are TGTGCCAGCTCACCGACCCTGGTGGGAGGGGATAATTCACCCCTCCACTTT. Protein sequence: CASSPTLVGGDNSPLHF.

The J gene is TRBJ1-2, the V gene TRBV7-9, with a possible D match to TRBD1 (5 bases). This CDR3 spans 15 amino acids. Trimming shortened V by 5 bases and J by 1 base, and 14 bases separated the two germline ends. Germline CDR1 SEHNR, CDR2 FQNEAQ (reference sequence). CDR3 sequence: CASSPGREGNYGYTF. The CDR3 nucleotides are TGTGCCAGCAGCCCCGGCAGGGAGGGTAACTATGGCTACACCTTC.

The table lists this clone with a few counts. CDR3 coding DNA: TGTGCCAGCAGTGAAAATGGGCCCTACGAGCAGTACGTC. As protein: CASSENGPYEQYV. The chain recombines TRBV6-1 with TRBJ2-7; no clear D. V lost 2 bases and J 2 bases, leaving 7 bases between the germline ends. Germline V lookup: CDR1 MNHNS, CDR2 SASEGT. The CDR3 totals 13 residues.

This chain connects TRBV9 to TRBJ2-2, with D maybe TRBD1 (7 bases). The CDR3 covers 15 residues. Germline V gives CDR1 SGDLS, CDR2 YYNGEE. Trimming removed 4 bases from V and 2 bases from J, with 12 bases in between. CDR3 nucleotides: TGTGCCAGCAGCCTCGGAGGGGGCAACACCGGGGAGCTGTTTTTT. It encodes CASSLGGGNTGELFF.

This clone turned up a few times. This chain connects TRBV5-1 to TRBJ2-7, with 7 bases identical to TRBD2. V trimming: 5 bases; J trimming: 4 bases; junction bases outside the gene matches: 12. Germline CDR1 SGHRS, CDR2 YFSETQ. This CDR3 is 15 amino acids long. CDR3 nucleotide sequence: TGCGCCAGCAGTCTAGCGCGGGGGATCGTGTACGAGCAGTACTTC. This codes for CASSLARGIVYEQYF.

In regard to this clone: The same CDR3 is also encoded by other DNA sequences in this sample. This chain uses TRBV9 with TRBJ2-3, with a tentative D call TRBD2 (7 bases). Trimming took off 0 bases at V and 1 base at J, with 12 bases between the two ends. The CDR3 has 16 residues. Looked up from germline, CDR1 is SGDLS and CDR2 is YYNGEE. CDR3 sequence: CASSVEGGGGTDTQYF. CDR3 in DNA: TGTGCCAGCAGCGTAGAAGGGGGGGGAGGCACAGATACGCAGTATTTT.